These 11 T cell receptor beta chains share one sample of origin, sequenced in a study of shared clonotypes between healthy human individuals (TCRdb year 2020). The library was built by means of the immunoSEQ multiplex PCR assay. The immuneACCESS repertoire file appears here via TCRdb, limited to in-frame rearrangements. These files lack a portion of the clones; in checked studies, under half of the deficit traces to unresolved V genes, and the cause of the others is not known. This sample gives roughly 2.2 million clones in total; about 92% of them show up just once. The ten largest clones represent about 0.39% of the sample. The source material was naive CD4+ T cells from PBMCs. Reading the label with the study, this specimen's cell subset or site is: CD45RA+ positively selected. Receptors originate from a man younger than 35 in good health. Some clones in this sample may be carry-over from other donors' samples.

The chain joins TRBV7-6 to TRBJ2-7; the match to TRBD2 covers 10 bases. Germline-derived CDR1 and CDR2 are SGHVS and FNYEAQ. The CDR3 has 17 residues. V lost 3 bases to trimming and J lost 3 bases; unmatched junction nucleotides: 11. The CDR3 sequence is CASSFETASGSLYEQYF. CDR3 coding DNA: TGTGCCAGCAGCTTTGAGACGGCTAGCGGGAGCCTCTACGAGCAGTACTTC.

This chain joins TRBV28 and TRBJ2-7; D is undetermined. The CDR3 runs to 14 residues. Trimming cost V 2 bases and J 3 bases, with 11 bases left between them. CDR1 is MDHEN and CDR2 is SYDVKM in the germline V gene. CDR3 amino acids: CASSLGLQSYEQYF. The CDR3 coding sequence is TGTGCCAGCAGTTTAGGGCTTCAGAGCTACGAGCAGTACTTC.

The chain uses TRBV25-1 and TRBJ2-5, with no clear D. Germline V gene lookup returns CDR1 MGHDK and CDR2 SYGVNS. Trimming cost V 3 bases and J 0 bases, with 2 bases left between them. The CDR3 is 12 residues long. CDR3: CASSEYQETQYF. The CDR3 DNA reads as TGTGCCAGCAGTGAGTACCAAGAGACCCAGTACTTC.

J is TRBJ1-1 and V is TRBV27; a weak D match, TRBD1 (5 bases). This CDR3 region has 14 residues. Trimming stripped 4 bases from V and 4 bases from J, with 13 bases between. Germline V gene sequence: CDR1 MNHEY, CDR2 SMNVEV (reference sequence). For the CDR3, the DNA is TGTGCCAGCAGTTATCGGGGGTTCGGCACTGAAGCTTTCTTT. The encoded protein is CASSYRGFGTEAFF.

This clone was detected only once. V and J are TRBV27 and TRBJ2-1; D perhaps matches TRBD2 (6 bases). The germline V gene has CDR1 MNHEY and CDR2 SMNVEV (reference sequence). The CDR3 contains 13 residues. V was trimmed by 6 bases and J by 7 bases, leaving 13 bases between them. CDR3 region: CASSLGTYNEQFF. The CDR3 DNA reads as TGTGCCAGCAGCCTCGGGACTTATAATGAGCAGTTCTTC.

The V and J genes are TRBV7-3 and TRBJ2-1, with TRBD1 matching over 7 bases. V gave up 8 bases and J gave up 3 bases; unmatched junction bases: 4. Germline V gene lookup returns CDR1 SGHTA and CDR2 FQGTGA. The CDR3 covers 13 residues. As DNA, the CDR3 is TGTGCCAGCGGCCGGACAGGCTACAATGAGCAGTTCTTC. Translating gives CASGRTGYNEQFF.

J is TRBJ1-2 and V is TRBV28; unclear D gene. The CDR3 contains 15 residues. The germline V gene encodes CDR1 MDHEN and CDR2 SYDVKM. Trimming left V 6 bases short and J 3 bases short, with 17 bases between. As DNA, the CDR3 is TGTGCCAGCAGCCCATCGAACTTGGGTTACTATGGCTACACCTTC. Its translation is CASSPSNLGYYGYTF.

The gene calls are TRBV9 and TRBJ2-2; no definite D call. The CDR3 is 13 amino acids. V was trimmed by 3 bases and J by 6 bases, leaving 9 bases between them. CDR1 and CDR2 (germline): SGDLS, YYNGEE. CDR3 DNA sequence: TGTGCCAGCAGCGAAACACCTTCCGGGGAGCTGTTTTTT. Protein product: CASSETPSGELFF.

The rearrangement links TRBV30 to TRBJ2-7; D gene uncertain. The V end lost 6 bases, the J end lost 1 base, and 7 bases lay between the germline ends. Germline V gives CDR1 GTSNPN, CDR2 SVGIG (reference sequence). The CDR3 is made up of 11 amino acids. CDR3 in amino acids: CACGYSYEQYF. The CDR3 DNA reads TGTGCCTGCGGGTATTCCTACGAGCAGTACTTC.

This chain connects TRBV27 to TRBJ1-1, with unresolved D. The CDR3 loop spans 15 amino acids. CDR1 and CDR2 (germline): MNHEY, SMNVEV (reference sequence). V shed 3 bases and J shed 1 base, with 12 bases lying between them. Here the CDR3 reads CASSFTRLRNTEAFF. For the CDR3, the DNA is TGTGCCAGCAGTTTCACCCGACTCCGGAACACTGAAGCTTTCTTT.

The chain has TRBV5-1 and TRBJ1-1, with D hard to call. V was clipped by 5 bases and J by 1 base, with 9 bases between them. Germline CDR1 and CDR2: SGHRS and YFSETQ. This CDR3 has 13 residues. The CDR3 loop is CASRLGPNTEAFF. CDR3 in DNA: TGCGCCAGCAGGCTAGGGCCGAACACTGAAGCTTTCTTT.